The sequence of this TCR beta chain was determined in a study of cytomegalovirus exposure and HLA in healthy donors. Turning to this clone: Its antigen is not identified.

Each of the donors was a healthy bone marrow donor. Vbeta (60) and Jbeta (13) primers were used in the PCR. The repertoire was sequenced with immunoSEQ multiplex PCR; TCRdb's copy has only in-frame clones and lacks some. Of under 200,000 clones listed, approximately 12% are singletons. General observations from the study: In a later analysis, a missense DCLRE1C variant was linked to TCR beta V- and J-gene trimming.

Sequenced input: PBMCs. The receptor's source is a man aged 45-65 years in good health and CMV-seropositive.

CDR3 coding DNA: TGTGCCAGCAGGCCAGGCTTAGCGGGGGATGAGCAGTTCTTC. Translating gives CASRPGLAGDEQFF. The chain couples TRBV7-2 to TRBJ2-1, with 9 bases that match TRBD2. Germline lookup yields CDR1 SGHTA and CDR2 FQGNSA. The V and J ends lost 6 bases and 8 bases, in that order; junction bases with no gene match: 8. CDR3 length: 14 residues.